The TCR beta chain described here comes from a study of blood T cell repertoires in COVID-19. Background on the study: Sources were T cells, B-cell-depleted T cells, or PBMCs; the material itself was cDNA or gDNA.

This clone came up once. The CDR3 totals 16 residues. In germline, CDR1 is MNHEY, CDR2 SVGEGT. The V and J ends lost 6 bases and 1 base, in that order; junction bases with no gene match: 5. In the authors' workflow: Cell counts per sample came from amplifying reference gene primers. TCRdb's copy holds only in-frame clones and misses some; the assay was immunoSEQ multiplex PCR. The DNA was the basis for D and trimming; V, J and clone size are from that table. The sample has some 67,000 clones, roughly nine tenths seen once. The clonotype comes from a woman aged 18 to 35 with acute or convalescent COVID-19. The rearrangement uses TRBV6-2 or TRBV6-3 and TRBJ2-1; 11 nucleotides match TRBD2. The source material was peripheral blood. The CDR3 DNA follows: TGTGCCAGCAGCACTAGCGGGAGATCTTCCTACAATGAGCAGTTCTTC. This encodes CASSTSGRSSYNEQFF.